Presented here are 29 T cell receptor beta chains from one specimen sequenced in a study of T cell repertoires in cytomegalovirus infection. Antigen specificity for these receptors is unknown. In TCRdb, the reads were re-called with MiXCR into one record per CDR3 protein. The sample includes hundreds of thousands of distinct CDR3 sequences, about 44% of them seen just once. This material consisted of cultured PBMCs, taken from culture after CMV antigen stimulation. These TCRs come from a human donor in good health (CMV status not recorded). Some clones in this sample may be carry-over from other donors' samples.

The chain carries TRBV12-3 or TRBV12-4 and TRBJ1-1, with D perhaps matching TRBD1 (6 bases). There are 16 residues in the CDR3. The V and J ends lost 6 bases and 0 bases respectively, with 17 bases between them. The chain's CDR3 is CASSRGAYFMNTEAFF. The CDR3 DNA reads TGTGCCAGCAGCAGGGGTGCCTACTTCATGAACACTGAAGCTTTCTTT.

The chain couples TRBV9 to TRBJ2-5, with D perhaps matching TRBD1 or TRBD2 (5 bases each). The CDR3 sequence is 14 residues long. Germline-derived CDR1 and CDR2 are SGDLS and YYNGEE. V was clipped by 4 bases and J by 5 bases, with 15 bases between them. CDR3 protein: CASSLGPTAETQYF. The CDR3 region has the DNA TGTGCCAGCAGCCTGGGACCCACCGCGGAGACCCAGTACTTC.

In this sample, this clonotype turned up a few times. The chain joins TRBV20-1 to TRBJ2-7, with 9 bases lining up with TRBD2. Germline values: CDR1 DFQATT, CDR2 SNEGSKA (reference sequence). The trim removed 4 bases at V and 2 bases at J, leaving 3 bases unmatched. This CDR3 comprises 13 residues. The chain's CDR3 is CSAISGGAYEQYF. CDR3 DNA: TGCAGTGCTATTAGCGGGGGAGCCTACGAGCAGTACTTC.

The chain employs TRBV20-1 and TRBJ2-1; 12 bases match TRBD2. This CDR3 is 14 amino acids long. V gave up 7 bases and J gave up 3 bases; unmatched junction bases: 4. The V gene's germline CDR1 is DFQATT and CDR2 SNEGSKA (reference sequence). CDR3 bases: TGCAGTGTTAAGACTAGCGGGAGCTACAATGAGCAGTTCTTC. Translation: CSVKTSGSYNEQFF.

The gene calls are TRBV5-1 and TRBJ1-1, with D perhaps TRBD1 (5 bases). V shed 2 bases and J shed 4 bases, with 12 bases lying between them. The CDR3 consists of 14 residues. Germline CDR1 SGHRS, CDR2 YFSETQ. Here the CDR3 reads CASSFRFGGTEAFF. In DNA, the CDR3 is TGCGCCAGCAGCTTCAGGTTCGGGGGCACTGAAGCTTTCTTT. Drawing the rest from reference TRBV5-1 and TRBJ1-1, the complete variable domain is KAGVTQTPRYLIKTRGQQVTLSCSPISGHRSVSWYQQTPGQGLQFLFEYFSETQRNKGNFPGRFSGRQFSNSRSEMNVSTLELGDSALYLCASSFRFGGTEAFFGQGTRLTVV.

V is TRBV7-8 and J is TRBJ2-4, with 9 positions matching TRBD1. V shed 5 bases, J shed 1 base, and the junction held 9 bases outside the gene matches. CDR1 is SGHVS, CDR2 FQNEAQ, per germline. The CDR3 extends over 17 amino acids. The CDR3 DNA reads as TGTGCCAGCAGCACCACCCGGACAGGGGAGGCCAAAAACATTCAGTACTTC. This sequence encodes CASSTTRTGEAKNIQYF.

The chain couples TRBV18 to TRBJ2-1; 14 positions match TRBD2. The length of the CDR3 is 17 residues. Germline lookup yields CDR1 KGHSH and CDR2 LQKENI. V lost 2 bases and J lost 9; bases outside the gene matches: 9. The CDR3 bases are TGTGCCAGCTCACCATCCCAGACTAGCGGGGGGGCCACTGAGCAGTTCTTC. It yields the protein CASSPSQTSGGATEQFF.

V is TRBV10-3 and J is TRBJ2-3; 8 bases agree with TRBD1. Germline values: CDR1 ENHRY, CDR2 SYGVKD. This CDR3 is built from 13 residues. After removal of 8 bases from V and 4 bases from J, the junction contained 5 bases not matched to a gene. This CDR3 is CAIGGQEADTQYF. The CDR3 DNA reads as TGTGCCATCGGGGGACAGGAGGCAGATACGCAGTATTTT.

In its sample, this clonotype was seen a few times. This chain joins TRBV24-1 and TRBJ2-2, with 9 positions matching TRBD1. The CDR3 is made up of 16 amino acids. Germline values: CDR1 KGHDR, CDR2 SFDVKD. V trimming: 4 bases; J trimming: 3 bases; junction bases outside the gene matches: 5. Here the CDR3 reads CATSDPTGGDTGELFF. The CDR3 DNA follows: TGTGCCACCAGTGACCCCACAGGGGGCGACACCGGGGAGCTGTTTTTT.

The chain has TRBV11-1 and TRBJ2-5, with TRBD1 identical over 8 bases. The germline V gene encodes CDR1 SGHAT and CDR2 FQDESV (reference sequence). CDR3 length equals 15 residues. V shed 6 bases, J shed 2 bases, and the junction held 8 bases outside the gene matches. The CDR3 reads CASRQLDRAQETQYF. The CDR3 DNA reads as TGTGCCAGCAGACAATTGGACAGGGCACAAGAGACCCAGTACTTC.

The chain is built from TRBV20-1 and TRBJ2-7; D is ambiguous. CDR1 DFQATT and CDR2 SNEGSKA come from the germline V gene (reference sequence). This CDR3 region has 13 residues. V dropped 5 bases and J dropped 4 bases, with 15 bases sitting between them. The CDR3 here is CSAAAPRGYEQYF. DNA of the CDR3: TGCAGTGCTGCAGCGCCCCGCGGATACGAGCAGTACTTC.

CDR3 DNA: TGCAGTGCTAGAGCGACAGGGGGCACCTACGAGCAGTACTTC. Its protein is CSARATGGTYEQYF. The V and J genes are TRBV20-1 and TRBJ2-7, with 10 bases matching TRBD1. CDR3 size: 14 residues. The V and J ends lost 1 base and 2 bases, in that order; junction bases with no gene match: 2. Germline values: CDR1 DFQATT, CDR2 SNEGSKA (reference sequence).

This clonotype was picked up a small number of times. CDR3 region: CASSRFAGRFDQNTEAFF. The CDR3 DNA sequence: TGTGCCAGCAGTCGTTTCGCAGGGAGGTTTGACCAGAACACTGAAGCTTTCTTT. The chain recombines TRBV6-5 with TRBJ1-1; the D gene is possibly TRBD1 (5 bases). V lost 5 bases, J lost 1 base, and 23 bases lay in between. This CDR3 comprises 18 residues. Germline values: CDR1 MNHEY, CDR2 SVGAGI.

The rearrangement links TRBV7-2 to TRBJ2-1, with D hard to call. The CDR3 has 15 residues. V was clipped by 0 bases and J by 8 bases, with 14 bases between them. Looked up from germline, CDR1 is SGHTA and CDR2 is FQGNSA. The CDR3 DNA reads TGTGCCAGCAGCTTAGCCCTTTTAGTCCAGGATGAGCAGTTCTTC. This translates into CASSLALLVQDEQFF.

This clonotype was seen a few times. This chain links TRBV4-1 with TRBJ1-2; D is unclear. Trimming cost V 0 bases and J 3 bases, with 17 bases left between them. The CDR3 is made up of 17 amino acids. CDR1 and CDR2 (germline): MGHRA, YSYEKL. The CDR3 nucleotides read TGCGCCAGCAGCCAAGATAGCGCGGGCGGATCCCACTATGGCTACACCTTC. Protein product: CASSQDSAGGSHYGYTF.

V is TRBV19 and J is TRBJ1-5, with D tentatively TRBD1 (6 bases). The V gene lost 1 base and the J gene lost 9 bases, with 16 bases spanning the gap. Germline CDR1 is LNHDA and CDR2 is SQIVND (reference sequence). The length of the CDR3 is 15 residues. CDR3 DNA: TGTGCCAGTAGTATAGGGGCAGGGGAGTGGATGCCCCAGCATTTT. It translates to CASSIGAGEWMPQHF.

V usage is TRBV7-8 and J usage is TRBJ2-5; tentative D call: TRBD1 (6 bases). CDR3 length: 14 amino acids. V lost 6 bases and J lost 0, with 11 bases in between. The germline V gene encodes CDR1 SGHVS and CDR2 FQNEAQ. As DNA, the CDR3 is TGTGCCAGCAGTGTTAGGACAGACCAAGAGACCCAGTACTTC. This encodes CASSVRTDQETQYF.

The rearrangement joins TRBV20-1 to TRBJ2-3; TRBD1 agrees at 7 bases. Per germline, CDR1 DFQATT and CDR2 SNEGSKA (reference sequence). V shed 3 bases and J 5 bases; nucleotides not matched to a gene: 17. The CDR3 is 17 amino acids. CDR3 sequence reads: CSARGARQGEAGDTQYF. For the CDR3, the DNA is TGCAGTGCTAGGGGGGCCAGACAGGGAGAGGCGGGAGATACGCAGTATTTT.

This clonotype was seen more than once but under ten times. The CDR3 nucleotides read TGTGCCAGCAGAGACCGGGGGGAGACCCAGTACTTC. As protein: CASRDRGETQYF. The chain couples TRBV2 to TRBJ2-5; possible D gene TRBD2, 6 bases. CDR1 is SNHLY and CDR2 is FYNNEI in the germline V gene. V lost 6 bases and J lost 5, with 10 bases in between. There are 12 residues in the CDR3.

This sequence joins TRBV12-3 or TRBV12-4 and TRBJ1-2; D unclear. This CDR3 region has 14 residues. Trimming shortened V by 3 bases and J by 7 bases, and 15 bases separated the two germline ends. The CDR3 here is CASSFGETILGYTF. In DNA form, the CDR3 reads TGTGCCAGCAGTTTCGGTGAGACCATACTTGGCTACACCTTC.

This clonotype was seen a few times. The J gene is TRBJ1-2, the V gene TRBV28; D not resolved. Trimming removed 1 base at V and 4 bases at J, with 10 bases between. CDR3 length equals 14 residues. Germline CDR1 and CDR2: MDHEN and SYDVKM. In DNA form, the CDR3 reads TGTGCCAGCAGTTTATTAGGGCCCATCTATGGCTACACCTTC. It specifies CASSLLGPIYGYTF.

This chain joins TRBV7-2 and TRBJ1-6, with D unresolved. The CDR3 runs to 16 residues. CDR1 and CDR2 (germline): SGHTA, FQGNSA. With 0 bases removed from V and 8 bases from J, the gap between germline ends came to 14 bases. The CDR3 region is CASSLAPTNAYSPLHF. CDR3 sequence (DNA): TGTGCCAGCAGCTTAGCACCAACAAACGCCTATTCACCCCTCCACTTT.

The rearrangement uses TRBV19 and TRBJ1-5; possible D gene TRBD1, 5 bases. Germline V CDR1 and CDR2: LNHDA, SQIVND (reference sequence). Between the trimmed V and J ends, which lost 7 bases and 1 base, there was a span of 14 bases. This CDR3 is built from 15 residues. CDR3 nucleotide sequence: TGTGCCAGTAATCGGGACGTAGTAAGCAATCAGCCCCAGCATTTT. Amino acid sequence: CASNRDVVSNQPQHF.

The genes are TRBV6-6 and TRBJ2-7; TRBD1 is a possible D gene (5 bases). The CDR3 runs 13 residues. The germline V gene has CDR1 MNHNY and CDR2 SVGAGI (reference sequence). V dropped 2 bases and J dropped 6 bases, with 11 bases sitting between them. CDR3 region: CASSYGALFEQYF. The CDR3 nucleotides read TGTGCCAGCAGTTACGGGGCCCTCTTCGAGCAGTACTTC.

This clonotype was counted a few times. This rearrangement joins TRBV12-5 to TRBJ2-4, with a tentative D call TRBD2 (5 bases). The germline V gene encodes CDR1 LGHNT and CDR2 FRNRAP. The V gene lost 5 bases and the J gene lost 0 bases, with 11 bases spanning the gap. This CDR3 is built from 15 residues. CDR3 nucleotides: TGTGCTAGTGGTATAGGGAGATTAGCCAAAAACATTCAGTACTTC. The encoded protein is CASGIGRLAKNIQYF.

V is TRBV12-3 or TRBV12-4 and J is TRBJ2-3; 9 bases agree with TRBD1. Trimming removed 5 bases from V and 3 bases from J; junction bases left unmatched: 6. This CDR3 comprises 15 residues. CDR3: CASSPTGGETDTQYF. The CDR3 DNA reads TGTGCCAGCAGTCCCACAGGGGGCGAGACAGATACGCAGTATTTT.

This clonotype was recorded a few times. The genes are TRBV19 and TRBJ2-1; 13 nucleotides match TRBD2. Per the germline V gene, CDR1 is LNHDA and CDR2 is SQIVND (reference sequence). The CDR3 has 17 residues. V was clipped by 5 bases and J by 2 bases; unmatched bases: 6. The CDR3 DNA reads as TGTGCCAGTAGTCGCACCGGGACTAGCGGGACCTACAATGAGCAGTTCTTC. Translation gives CASSRTGTSGTYNEQFF.

The rearrangement links TRBV19 to TRBJ1-5; D is undetermined. The CDR3 contains 15 residues. Germline values: CDR1 LNHDA, CDR2 SQIVND (reference sequence). The V end lost 3 bases, the J end lost 6 bases, and 15 bases lay between the germline ends. The CDR3 loop is CASSISMNLPQPQHF. CDR3 sequence (DNA): TGTGCCAGTAGTATCTCTATGAATCTCCCTCAGCCCCAGCATTTT.

This clonotype showed up just a few times. The chain couples TRBV7-9 to TRBJ1-2; 7 nucleotides match TRBD1. CDR3 length equals 13 residues. V lost 2 bases to trimming and J lost 8 bases; unmatched junction nucleotides: 5. The germline CDR1 and CDR2 sequences are SEHNR and FQNEAQ (reference sequence). The CDR3 sequence is CASSLRRGKGYTF. CDR3 coding DNA: TGTGCCAGCAGCTTACGCAGGGGGAAGGGCTACACCTTC.